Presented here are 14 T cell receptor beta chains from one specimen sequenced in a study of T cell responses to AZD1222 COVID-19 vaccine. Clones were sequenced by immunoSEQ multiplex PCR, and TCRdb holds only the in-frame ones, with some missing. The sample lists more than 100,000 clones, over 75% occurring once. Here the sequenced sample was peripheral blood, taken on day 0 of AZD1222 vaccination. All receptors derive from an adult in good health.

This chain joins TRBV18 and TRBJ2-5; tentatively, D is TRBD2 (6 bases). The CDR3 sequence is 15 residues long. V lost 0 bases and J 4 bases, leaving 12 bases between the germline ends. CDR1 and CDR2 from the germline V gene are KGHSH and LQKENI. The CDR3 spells CASSPPPGLRETQYF. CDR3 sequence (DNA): TGTGCCAGCTCACCACCACCGGGACTCCGAGAGACCCAGTACTTC. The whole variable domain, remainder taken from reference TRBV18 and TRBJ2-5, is NAGVMQNPRHLVRRRGQEARLRCSPMKGHSHVYWYRQLPEEGLKFMVYLQKENIIDESGMPKERFSAEFPKEGPSILRIQQVVRGDSAAYFCASSPPPGLRETQYFGPGTRLLVL.

DNA for the CDR3: TGTGCCAGCAGTGAGGGGAGCGCTGGCAATCAGCCCCAGCATTTT. It translates to CASSEGSAGNQPQHF. V usage is TRBV6-1 and J usage is TRBJ1-5; D remains ambiguous. CDR3 size: 15 residues. The germline CDR1 and CDR2 sequences are MNHNS and SASEGT. Trimming pared 3 bases from V and 2 bases from J, leaving 11 bases between.

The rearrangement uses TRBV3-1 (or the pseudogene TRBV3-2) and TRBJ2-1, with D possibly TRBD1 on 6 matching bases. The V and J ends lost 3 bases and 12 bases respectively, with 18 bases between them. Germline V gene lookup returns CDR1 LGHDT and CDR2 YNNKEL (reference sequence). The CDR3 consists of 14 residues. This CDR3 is CASSQVPQGVGQFF. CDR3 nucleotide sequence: TGTGCCAGCAGCCAGGTTCCACAGGGTGTAGGGCAGTTCTTC.

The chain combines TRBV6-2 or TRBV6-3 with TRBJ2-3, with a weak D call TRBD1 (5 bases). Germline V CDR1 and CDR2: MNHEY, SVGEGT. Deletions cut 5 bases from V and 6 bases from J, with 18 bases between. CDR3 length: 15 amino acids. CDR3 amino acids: CASSHPFRVGDTQYF. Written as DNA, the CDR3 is TGTGCCAGCAGTCACCCCTTCAGGGTAGGCGATACGCAGTATTTT.

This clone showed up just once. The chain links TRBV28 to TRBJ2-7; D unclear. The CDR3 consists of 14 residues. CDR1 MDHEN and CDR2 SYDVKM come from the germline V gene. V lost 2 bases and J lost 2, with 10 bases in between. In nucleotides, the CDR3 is TGTGCCAGCAGTTTAGTTGTCCAACCCTACGAGCAGTACTTC. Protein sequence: CASSLVVQPYEQYF. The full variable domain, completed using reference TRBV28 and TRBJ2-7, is DVKVTQSSRYLVKRTGEKVFLECVQDMDHENMFWYRQDPGLGLRLIYFSYDVKMKEKGDIPEGYSVSREKKERFSLILESASTNQTSMYLCASSLVVQPYEQYFGPGTRLTVT.

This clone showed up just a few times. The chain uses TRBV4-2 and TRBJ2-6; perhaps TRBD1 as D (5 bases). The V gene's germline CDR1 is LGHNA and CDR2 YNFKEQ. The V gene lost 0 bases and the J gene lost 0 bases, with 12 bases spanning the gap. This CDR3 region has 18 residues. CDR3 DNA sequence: TGTGCCAGCAGCCAAGAATTTACAGGCTCCTCTGGGGCCAACGTCCTGACTTTC. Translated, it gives CASSQEFTGSSGANVLTF.

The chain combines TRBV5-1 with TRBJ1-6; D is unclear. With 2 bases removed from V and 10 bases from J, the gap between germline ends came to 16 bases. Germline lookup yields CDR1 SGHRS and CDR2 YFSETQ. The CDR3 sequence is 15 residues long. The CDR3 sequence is CASSFWPGKRSPLHF. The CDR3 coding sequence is TGCGCCAGCAGCTTCTGGCCCGGGAAGAGGTCACCCCTCCACTTT.

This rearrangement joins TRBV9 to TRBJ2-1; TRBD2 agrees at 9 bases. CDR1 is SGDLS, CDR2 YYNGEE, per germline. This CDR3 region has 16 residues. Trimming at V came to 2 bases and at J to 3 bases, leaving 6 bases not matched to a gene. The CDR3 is CASSVDFSGSYNEQFF. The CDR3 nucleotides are TGTGCCAGCAGCGTGGATTTTAGCGGGAGCTACAATGAGCAGTTCTTC.

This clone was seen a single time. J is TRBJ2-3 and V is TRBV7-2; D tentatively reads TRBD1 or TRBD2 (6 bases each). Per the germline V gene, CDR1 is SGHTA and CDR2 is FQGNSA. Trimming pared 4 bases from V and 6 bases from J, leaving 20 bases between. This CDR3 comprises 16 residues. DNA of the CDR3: TGTGCCAGCAGCTACATGGGGGGCTATCCGCCGGATACGCAGTATTTT. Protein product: CASSYMGGYPPDTQYF.

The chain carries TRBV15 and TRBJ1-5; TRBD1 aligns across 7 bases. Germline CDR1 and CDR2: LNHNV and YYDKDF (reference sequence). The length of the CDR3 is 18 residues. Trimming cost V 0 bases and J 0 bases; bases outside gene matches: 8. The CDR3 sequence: CATSREKGTVSSNQPQHF. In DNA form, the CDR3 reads TGTGCCACCAGCAGAGAAAAAGGGACAGTTAGTAGCAATCAGCCCCAGCATTTT. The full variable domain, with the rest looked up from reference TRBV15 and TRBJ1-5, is DAMVIQNPRYQVTQFGKPVTLSCSQTLNHNVMYWYQQKSSQAPKLLFHYYDKDFNNEADTPDNFQSRRPNTSFCFLDIRSPGLGDTAMYLCATSREKGTVSSNQPQHFGDGTRLSIL.

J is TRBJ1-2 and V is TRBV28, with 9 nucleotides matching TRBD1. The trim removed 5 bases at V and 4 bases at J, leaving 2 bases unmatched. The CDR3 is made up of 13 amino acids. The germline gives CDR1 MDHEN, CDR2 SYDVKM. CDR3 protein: CASSTGGFYGYTF. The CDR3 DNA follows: TGTGCCAGCAGTACAGGGGGCTTCTATGGCTACACCTTC.

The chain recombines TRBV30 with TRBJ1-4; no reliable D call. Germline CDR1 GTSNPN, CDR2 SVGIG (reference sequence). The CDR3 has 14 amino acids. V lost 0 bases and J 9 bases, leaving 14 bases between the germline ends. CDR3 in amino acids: CAWSVLESSKKLFF. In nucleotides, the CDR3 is TGTGCCTGGAGTGTGCTAGAGAGTAGTAAAAAACTGTTTTTT.

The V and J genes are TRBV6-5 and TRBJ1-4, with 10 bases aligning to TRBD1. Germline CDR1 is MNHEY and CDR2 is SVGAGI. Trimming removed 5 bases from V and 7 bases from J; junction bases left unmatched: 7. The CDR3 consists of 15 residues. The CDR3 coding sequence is TGTGCCAGCAGTAAGGACAGGGGGTTGTTTGAAAAACTGTTTTTT. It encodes CASSKDRGLFEKLFF.

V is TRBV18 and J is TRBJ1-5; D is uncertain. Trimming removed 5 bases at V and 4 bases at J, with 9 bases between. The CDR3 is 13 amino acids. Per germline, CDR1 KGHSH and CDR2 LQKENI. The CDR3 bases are TGTGCCAGCTCAAGAGTCCGAAATCAGCCCCAGCATTTT. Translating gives CASSRVRNQPQHF.